This TCR beta chain stems from a study of T cells after yellow fever vaccination. The table lists this clonotype with many counts. V was clipped by 4 bases and J by 3 bases; unmatched bases: 11. The CDR3 length is 19 residues. The germline V gene encodes CDR1 SGHTS and CDR2 YDEGEE. Synthesis of TCR cDNA relied on 5'RACE template switching, which attached a universal primer site and UMIs. A single record per CDR3 protein comes from TCRdb applying MiXCR to the 5' RACE reads. The sample includes hundreds of thousands of distinct CDR3 sequences, over 4% of them seen just once. The chain carries TRBV5-8 and TRBJ2-4; TRBD2 matches 15 bases. The clonotype originates from a man aged 18-30 years who received the YFV17D yellow fever vaccine. The source material was PBMCs, sampled 5 days after the yellow fever booster vaccination. CDR3 in DNA: TGTGCCAGCAGCGTCGGACTAGCGGGGGGGTTGTCAGGCAAAAACATTCAGTACTTC. Translated, it gives CASSVGLAGGLSGKNIQYF. The whole variable domain, remainder taken from reference TRBV5-8 and TRBJ2-4, is EAGVTQSPTHLIKTRGQQATLRCSPISGHTSVYWYQQALGLGLQFLLWYDEGEERNRGNFPPRFSGRQFPNYSSELNVNALELEDSALYLCASSVGLAGGLSGKNIQYFGAGTRLSVL.